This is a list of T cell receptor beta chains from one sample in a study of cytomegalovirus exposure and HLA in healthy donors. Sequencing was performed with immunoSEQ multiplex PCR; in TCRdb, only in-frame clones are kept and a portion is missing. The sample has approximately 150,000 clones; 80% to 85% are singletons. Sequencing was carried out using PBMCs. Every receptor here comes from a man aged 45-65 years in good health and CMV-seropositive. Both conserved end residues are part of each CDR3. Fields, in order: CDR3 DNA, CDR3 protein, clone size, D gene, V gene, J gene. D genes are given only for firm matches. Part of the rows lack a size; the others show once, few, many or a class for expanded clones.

DNA: TGCGCCAGCAGTGAGGGGAGGAACCCCTGGGGTCAAGAGGCCCAGTACTTC
CDR3: CASSEGRNPWGQEAQYF
size: NA
D: NA
V: TRBV10-2
J: TRBJ2-5

DNA: TGTGCCAGCAGCTATCTAGCGGGGAAACAAGAGACCCAGTACTTC
CDR3: CASSYLAGKQETQYF
size: NA
D: TRBD2
V: TRBV7-7
J: TRBJ2-5

DNA: TGTGCCAGCAGCCTACAGGGGATCTACGAGCAGTACTTC
CDR3: CASSLQGIYEQYF
size: NA
D: TRBD1
V: TRBV14
J: TRBJ2-7

DNA: TGTGCCAGCAGTTTGTCGGGGGGACTGCAAGAGACCCAGTACTTC
CDR3: CASSLSGGLQETQYF
size: NA
D: TRBD2
V: TRBV28
J: TRBJ2-5

DNA: TGTGCCTGGAGCCAACAAAGCTCCTATAATTCACCCCTCCACTTT
CDR3: CAWSQQSSYNSPLHF
size: NA
D: NA
V: TRBV30
J: TRBJ1-6

DNA: TGTGCCAGCAGTTTTGTGGGCGGGGGGGGCACCGGGGAGCTGTTTTTT
CDR3: CASSFVGGGGTGELFF
size: NA
D: TRBD2
V: TRBV27
J: TRBJ2-2

DNA: TGTGCCAGCAGCTCGCGCGGGGCCAGGAACACCGGGGAGCTGTTTTTT
CDR3: CASSSRGARNTGELFF
size: few
D: NA
V: TRBV11-3
J: TRBJ2-2

DNA: TGTGCCAGCAGTTACCTGACTCCGGATAATTCACCCCTCCACTTT
CDR3: CASSYLTPDNSPLHF
size: NA
D: NA
V: TRBV28
J: TRBJ1-6

DNA: TGTGCCAGCAGCTTATACCCAAGTCCTACCTACGAGCAGTACTTC
CDR3: CASSLYPSPTYEQYF
size: NA
D: NA
V: TRBV11-3
J: TRBJ2-7

DNA: TGTGCCAGTAGTATACTAGCGGGGAACTCCTACGAGCAGTACTTC
CDR3: CASSILAGNSYEQYF
size: NA
D: TRBD2
V: TRBV19
J: TRBJ2-7

DNA: TGTGCTAGCAGCGCACAGGGGGCTGGATCCTCGCAGTACTTC
CDR3: CASSAQGAGSSQYF
size: NA
D: TRBD1
V: TRBV7-7
J: TRBJ2-7

DNA: TGTGCCAGCTCACTAGCGATGGACACAGATACGCAGTATTTT
CDR3: CASSLAMDTDTQYF
size: NA
D: NA
V: TRBV18
J: TRBJ2-3

DNA: TGTGCCAGCTCACCATGGGCAGACATGAACACTGAAGCTTTCTTT
CDR3: CASSPWADMNTEAFF
size: few
D: NA
V: TRBV18
J: TRBJ1-1

DNA: TGCGCCAGCAGCATGGGACAGAATGAAAAACTGTTTTTT
CDR3: CASSMGQNEKLFF
size: NA
D: TRBD1
V: TRBV5-1
J: TRBJ1-4

DNA: TGTGCCAGCAGTTTAATTGGGGCTGGGCCCCAAGAGACCCAGTACTTC
CDR3: CASSLIGAGPQETQYF
size: NA
D: NA
V: TRBV27
J: TRBJ2-5

DNA: TGTGCCAGCAGTTTGGGACAGCTTGAAGCTTTCTTT
CDR3: CASSLGQLEAFF
size: NA
D: TRBD1
V: TRBV28
J: TRBJ1-1

DNA: TGTGCCAGCAGACTAGCGGGAGGAGGTGAGCAGTTCTTC
CDR3: CASRLAGGGEQFF
size: NA
D: TRBD2
V: TRBV27
J: TRBJ2-1

DNA: TGTGCCAGCAGTGCTGACAGATTCTCCTACGAGCAGTACTTC
CDR3: CASSADRFSYEQYF
size: NA
D: NA
V: TRBV2
J: TRBJ2-7

DNA: TGCGCCAGCAGCCTCCTATCCATGGGGGGGGAAAAACTGTTTTTT
CDR3: CASSLLSMGGEKLFF
size: NA
D: NA
V: TRBV4-1
J: TRBJ1-4

DNA: TGTGCCAGCAGCCCTCCATGGGACAGGGCCTCCTACGAGCAGTACTTC
CDR3: CASSPPWDRASYEQYF
size: NA
D: TRBD1
V: TRBV5-8
J: TRBJ2-7